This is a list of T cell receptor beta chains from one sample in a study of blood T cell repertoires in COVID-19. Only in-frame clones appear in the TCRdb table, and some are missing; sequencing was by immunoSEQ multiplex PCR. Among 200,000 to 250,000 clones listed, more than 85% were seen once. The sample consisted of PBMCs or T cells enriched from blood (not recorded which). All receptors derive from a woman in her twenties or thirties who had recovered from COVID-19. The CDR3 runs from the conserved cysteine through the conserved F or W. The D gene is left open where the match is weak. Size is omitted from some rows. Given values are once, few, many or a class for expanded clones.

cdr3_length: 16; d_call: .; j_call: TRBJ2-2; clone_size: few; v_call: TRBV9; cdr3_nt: TGTGCCAGCAGCGTAGCTAGGGGTGCGAACACCGGGGAGCTGTTTTTT; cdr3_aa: CASSVARGANTGELFF
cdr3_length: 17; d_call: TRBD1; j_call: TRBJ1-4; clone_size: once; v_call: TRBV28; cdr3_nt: TGTGCCAGCAGCCCCGGGACAGGGGAGAGGCAATATGAAAAACTGTTTTTT; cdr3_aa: CASSPGTGERQYEKLFF
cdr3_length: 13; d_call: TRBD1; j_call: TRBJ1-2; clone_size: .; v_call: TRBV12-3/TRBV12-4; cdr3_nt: TGTGCCAGCAGAAGGACAGGGTTCTATGGCTACACCTTC; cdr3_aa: CASRRTGFYGYTF
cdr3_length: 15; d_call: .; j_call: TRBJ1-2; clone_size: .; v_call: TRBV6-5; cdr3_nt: TGTGCCAGCACGGCCTCGCGGGGATCAGGGTATGGCTACACCTTC; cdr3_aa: CASTASRGSGYGYTF
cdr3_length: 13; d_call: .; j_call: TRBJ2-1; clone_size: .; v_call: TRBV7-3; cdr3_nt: TGTGCCAGCAGCCTCTACAGCAACAATGAGCAGTTCTTC; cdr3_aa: CASSLYSNNEQFF
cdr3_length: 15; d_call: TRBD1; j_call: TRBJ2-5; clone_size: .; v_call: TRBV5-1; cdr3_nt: TGCGCCAGCAGCTTGGGGCAGGGGGCGAGGGAGACCCAGTACTTC; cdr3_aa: CASSLGQGARETQYF
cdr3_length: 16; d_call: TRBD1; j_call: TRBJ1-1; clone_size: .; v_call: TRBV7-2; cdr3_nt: TGTGCCAGCAGCCCTCAGACAGGGATTGGGCTCACTGAAGCTTTCTTT; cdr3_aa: CASSPQTGIGLTEAFF
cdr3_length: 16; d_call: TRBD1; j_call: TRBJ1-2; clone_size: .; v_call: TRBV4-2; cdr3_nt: TGTGCCAGCAGCCAAGAATTCGCGGACAGGGGGAGTGGCTACACCTTC; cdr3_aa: CASSQEFADRGSGYTF
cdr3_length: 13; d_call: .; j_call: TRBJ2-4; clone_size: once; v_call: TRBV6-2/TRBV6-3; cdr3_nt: TGTGCCAGCAGTACCATAGTCCTTCGTATTCAGTACTTC; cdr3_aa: CASSTIVLRIQYF
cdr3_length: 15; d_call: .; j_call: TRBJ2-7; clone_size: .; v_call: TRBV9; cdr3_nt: TGTGCCAGCAGCCTGGCGGGGAGGAGCTCCTACGAGCAGTACTTC; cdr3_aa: CASSLAGRSSYEQYF
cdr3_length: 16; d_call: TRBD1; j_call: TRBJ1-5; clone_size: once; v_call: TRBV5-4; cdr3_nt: TGTGCCAGCAAAACGGACAGGGCAAATAGCAATCAGCCCCAGCATTTT; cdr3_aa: CASKTDRANSNQPQHF
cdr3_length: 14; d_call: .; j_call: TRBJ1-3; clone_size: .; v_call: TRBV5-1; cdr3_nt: TGCGCCAGCAGCGGGGACACTTCTGGAAACACCATATATTTT; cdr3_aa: CASSGDTSGNTIYF
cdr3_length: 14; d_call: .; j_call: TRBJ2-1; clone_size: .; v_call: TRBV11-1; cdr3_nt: TGTGCCAGCAGCTTAGTGGGGTGGGGACACGAGCAGTTCTTC; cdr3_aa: CASSLVGWGHEQFF
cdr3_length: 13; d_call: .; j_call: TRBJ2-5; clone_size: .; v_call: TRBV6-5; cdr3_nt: TGTGCCAGCAAAGGACAGGGTGAGCGGGGCCAGTACTTC; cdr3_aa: CASKGQGERGQYF
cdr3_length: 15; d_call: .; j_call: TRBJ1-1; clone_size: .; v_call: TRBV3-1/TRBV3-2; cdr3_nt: TGTGCCAGCAGCCAATGGGGGACTGAGAACACTGAAGCTTTCTTT; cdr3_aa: CASSQWGTENTEAFF
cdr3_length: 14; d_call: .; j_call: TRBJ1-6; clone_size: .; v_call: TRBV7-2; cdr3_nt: TGTGCCAGCAGCTTATCGGTTGGTAATTCACCCCTCCACTTT; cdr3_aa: CASSLSVGNSPLHF